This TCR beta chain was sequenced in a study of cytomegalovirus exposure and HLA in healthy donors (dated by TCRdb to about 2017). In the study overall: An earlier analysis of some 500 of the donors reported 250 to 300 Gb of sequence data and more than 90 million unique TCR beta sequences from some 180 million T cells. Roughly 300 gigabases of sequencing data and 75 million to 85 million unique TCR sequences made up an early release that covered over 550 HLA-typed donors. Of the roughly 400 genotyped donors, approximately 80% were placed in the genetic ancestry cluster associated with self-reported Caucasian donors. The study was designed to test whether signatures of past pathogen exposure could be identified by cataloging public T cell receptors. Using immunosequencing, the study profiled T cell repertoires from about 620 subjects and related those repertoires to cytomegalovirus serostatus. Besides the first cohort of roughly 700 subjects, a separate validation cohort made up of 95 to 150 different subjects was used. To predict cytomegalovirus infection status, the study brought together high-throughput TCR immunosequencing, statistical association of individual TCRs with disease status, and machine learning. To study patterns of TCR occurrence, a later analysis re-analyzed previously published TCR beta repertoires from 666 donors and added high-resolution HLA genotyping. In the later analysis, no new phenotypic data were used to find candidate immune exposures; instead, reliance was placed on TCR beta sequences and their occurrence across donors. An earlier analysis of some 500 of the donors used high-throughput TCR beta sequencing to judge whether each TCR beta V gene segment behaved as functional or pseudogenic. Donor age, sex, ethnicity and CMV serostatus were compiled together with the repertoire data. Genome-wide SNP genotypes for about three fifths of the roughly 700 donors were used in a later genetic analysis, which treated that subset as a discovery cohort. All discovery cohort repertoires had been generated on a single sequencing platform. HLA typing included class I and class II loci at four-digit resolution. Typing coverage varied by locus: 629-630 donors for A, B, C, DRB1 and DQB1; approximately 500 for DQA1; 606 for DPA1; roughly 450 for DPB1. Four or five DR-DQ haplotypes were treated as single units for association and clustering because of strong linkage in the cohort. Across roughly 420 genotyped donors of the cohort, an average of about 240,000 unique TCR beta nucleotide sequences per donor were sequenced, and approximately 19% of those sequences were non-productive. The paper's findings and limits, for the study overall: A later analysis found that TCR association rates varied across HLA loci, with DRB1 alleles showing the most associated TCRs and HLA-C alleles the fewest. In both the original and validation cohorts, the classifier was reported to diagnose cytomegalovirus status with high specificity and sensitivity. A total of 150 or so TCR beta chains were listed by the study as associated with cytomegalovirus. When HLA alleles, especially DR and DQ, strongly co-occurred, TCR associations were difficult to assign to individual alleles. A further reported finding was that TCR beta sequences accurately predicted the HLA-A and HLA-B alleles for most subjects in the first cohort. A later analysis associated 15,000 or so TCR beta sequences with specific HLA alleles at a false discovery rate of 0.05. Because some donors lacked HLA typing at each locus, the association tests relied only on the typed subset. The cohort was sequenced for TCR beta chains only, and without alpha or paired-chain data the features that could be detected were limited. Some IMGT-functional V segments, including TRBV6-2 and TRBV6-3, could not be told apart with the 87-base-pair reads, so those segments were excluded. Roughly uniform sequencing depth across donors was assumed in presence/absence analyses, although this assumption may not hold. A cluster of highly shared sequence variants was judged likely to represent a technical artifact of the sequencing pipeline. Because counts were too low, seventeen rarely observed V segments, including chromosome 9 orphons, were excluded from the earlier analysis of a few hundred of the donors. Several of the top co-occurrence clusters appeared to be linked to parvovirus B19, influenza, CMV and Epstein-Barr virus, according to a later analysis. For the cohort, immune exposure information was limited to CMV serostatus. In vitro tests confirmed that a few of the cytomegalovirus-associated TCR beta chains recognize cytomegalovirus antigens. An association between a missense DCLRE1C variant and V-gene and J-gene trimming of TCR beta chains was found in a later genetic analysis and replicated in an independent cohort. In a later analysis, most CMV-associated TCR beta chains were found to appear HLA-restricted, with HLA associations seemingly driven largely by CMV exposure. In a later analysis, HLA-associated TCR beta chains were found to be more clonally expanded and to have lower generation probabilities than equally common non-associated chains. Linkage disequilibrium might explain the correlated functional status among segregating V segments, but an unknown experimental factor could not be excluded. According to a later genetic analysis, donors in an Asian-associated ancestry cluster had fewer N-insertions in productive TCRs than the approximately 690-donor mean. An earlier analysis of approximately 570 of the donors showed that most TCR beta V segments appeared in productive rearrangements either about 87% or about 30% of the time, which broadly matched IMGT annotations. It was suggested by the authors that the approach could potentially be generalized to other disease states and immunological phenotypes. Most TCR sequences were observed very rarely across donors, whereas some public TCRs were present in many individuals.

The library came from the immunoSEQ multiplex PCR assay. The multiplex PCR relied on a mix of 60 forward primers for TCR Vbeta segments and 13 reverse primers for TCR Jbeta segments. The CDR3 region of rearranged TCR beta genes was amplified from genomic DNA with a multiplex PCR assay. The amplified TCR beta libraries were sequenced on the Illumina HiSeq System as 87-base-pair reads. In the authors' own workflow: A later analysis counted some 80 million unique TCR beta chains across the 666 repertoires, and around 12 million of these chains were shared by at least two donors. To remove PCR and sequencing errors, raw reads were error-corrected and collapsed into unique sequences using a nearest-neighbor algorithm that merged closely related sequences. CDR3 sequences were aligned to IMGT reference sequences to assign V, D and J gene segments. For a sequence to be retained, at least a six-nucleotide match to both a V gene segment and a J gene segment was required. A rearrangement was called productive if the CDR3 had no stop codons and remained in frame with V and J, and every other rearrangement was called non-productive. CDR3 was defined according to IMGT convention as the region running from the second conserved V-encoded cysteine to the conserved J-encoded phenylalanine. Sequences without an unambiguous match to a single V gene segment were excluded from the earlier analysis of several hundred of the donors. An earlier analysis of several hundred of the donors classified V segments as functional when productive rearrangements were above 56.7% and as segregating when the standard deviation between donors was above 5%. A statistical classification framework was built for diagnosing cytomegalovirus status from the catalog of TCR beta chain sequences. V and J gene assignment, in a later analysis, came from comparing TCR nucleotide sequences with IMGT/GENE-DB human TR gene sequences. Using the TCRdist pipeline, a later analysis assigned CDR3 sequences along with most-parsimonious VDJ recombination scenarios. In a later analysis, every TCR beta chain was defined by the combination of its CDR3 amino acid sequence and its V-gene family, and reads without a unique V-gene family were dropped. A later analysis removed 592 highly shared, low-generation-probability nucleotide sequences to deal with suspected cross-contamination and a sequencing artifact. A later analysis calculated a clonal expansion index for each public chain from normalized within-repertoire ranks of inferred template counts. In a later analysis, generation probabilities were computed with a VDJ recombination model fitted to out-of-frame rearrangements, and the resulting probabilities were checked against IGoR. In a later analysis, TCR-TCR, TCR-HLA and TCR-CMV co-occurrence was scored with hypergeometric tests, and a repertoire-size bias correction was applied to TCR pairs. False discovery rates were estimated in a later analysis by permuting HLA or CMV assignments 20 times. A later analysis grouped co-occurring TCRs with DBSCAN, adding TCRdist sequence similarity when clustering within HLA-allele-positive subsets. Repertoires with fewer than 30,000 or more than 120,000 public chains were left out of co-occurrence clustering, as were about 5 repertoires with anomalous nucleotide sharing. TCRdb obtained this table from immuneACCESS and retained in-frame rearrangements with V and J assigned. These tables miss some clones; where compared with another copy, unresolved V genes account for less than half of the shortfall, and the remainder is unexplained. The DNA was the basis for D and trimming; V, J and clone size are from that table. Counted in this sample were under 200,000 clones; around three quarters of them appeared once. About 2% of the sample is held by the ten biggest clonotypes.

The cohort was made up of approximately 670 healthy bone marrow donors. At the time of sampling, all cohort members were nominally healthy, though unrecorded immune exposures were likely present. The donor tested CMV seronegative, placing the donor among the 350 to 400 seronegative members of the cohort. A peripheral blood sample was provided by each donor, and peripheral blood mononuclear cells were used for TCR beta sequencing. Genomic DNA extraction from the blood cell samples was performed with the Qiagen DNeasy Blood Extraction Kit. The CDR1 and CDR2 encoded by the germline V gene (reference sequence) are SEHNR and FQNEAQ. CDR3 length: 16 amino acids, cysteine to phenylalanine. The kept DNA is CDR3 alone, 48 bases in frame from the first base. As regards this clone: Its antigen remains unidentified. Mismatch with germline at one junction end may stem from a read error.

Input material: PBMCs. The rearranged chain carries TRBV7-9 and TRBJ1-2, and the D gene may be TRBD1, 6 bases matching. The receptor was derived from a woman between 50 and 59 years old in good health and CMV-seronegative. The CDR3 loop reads CSSSLREQGLNYGYTF. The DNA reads TGTTCCAGCAGCTTAAGGGAACAGGGCCTTAACTATGGCTACACCTTC.